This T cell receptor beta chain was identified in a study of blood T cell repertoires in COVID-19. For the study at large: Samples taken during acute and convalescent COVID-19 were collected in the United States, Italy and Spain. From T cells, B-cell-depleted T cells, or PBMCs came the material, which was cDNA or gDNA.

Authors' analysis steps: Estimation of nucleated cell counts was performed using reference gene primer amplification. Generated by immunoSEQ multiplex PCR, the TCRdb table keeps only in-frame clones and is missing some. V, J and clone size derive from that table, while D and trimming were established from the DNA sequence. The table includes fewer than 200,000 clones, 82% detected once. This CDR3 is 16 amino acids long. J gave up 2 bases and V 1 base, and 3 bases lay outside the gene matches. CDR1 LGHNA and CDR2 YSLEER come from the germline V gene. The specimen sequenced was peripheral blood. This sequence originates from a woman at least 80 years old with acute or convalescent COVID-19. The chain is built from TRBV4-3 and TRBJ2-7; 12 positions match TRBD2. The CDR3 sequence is CASSQGLAGGPYEQYF. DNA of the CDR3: TGCGCCAGCAGCCAAGGGCTAGCGGGAGGGCCCTACGAGCAGTACTTC.